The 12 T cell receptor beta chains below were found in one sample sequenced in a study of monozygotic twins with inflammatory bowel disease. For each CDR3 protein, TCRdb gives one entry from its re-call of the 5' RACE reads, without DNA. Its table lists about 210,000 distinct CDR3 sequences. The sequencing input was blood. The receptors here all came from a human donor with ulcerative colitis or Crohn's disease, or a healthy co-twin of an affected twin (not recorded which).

The CDR3 region is CASSLGTGIYGYTF. The V call is TRBV5-1, the J call TRBJ1-2; TCRdb names TRBD1, which stays unverified in the absence of DNA. The CDR3 is 14 residues long. The germline gives CDR1 SGHRS, CDR2 YFSETQ.

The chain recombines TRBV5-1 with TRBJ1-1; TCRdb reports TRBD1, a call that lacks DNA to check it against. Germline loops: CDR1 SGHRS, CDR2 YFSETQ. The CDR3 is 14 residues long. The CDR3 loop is CASSLGGTGGRAFF.

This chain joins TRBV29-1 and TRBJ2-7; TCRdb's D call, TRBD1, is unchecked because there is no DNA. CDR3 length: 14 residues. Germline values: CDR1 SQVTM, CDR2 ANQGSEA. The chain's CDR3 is CSATGTASSYEQYF.

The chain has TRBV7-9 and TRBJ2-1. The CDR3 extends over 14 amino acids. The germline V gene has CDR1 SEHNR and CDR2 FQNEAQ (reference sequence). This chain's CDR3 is CASSVLASYNEQFF. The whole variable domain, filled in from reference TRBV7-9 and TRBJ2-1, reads DTGVSQNPRHKITKRGQNVTFRCDPISEHNRLYWYRQTLGQGPEFLTYFQNEAQLEKSRLLSDRFSAERPKGSFSTLEIQRTEQGDSAMYLCASSVLASYNEQFFGPGTRLTVL.

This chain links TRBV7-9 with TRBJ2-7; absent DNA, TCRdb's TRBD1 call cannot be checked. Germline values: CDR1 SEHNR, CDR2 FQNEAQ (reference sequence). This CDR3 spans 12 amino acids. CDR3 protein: CASSTRDRDPYF.

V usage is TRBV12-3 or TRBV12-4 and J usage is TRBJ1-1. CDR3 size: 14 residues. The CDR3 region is CASIREGGWTEAFF.

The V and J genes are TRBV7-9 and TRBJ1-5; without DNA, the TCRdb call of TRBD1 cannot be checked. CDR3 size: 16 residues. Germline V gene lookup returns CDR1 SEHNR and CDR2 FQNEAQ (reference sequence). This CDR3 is CASSRTGTGGSQPQHF.

CDR3 amino acids: CASSYRAVSGANVLTF. The chain couples TRBV19 to TRBJ2-6; TCRdb outputs TRBD1, but without DNA this stays unchecked. CDR1 LNHDA and CDR2 SQIVND come from the germline V gene (reference sequence). This CDR3 region has 16 residues. Together with reference TRBV19 and TRBJ2-6, the CDR3 gives the full variable domain: DGGITQSPKYLFRKEGQNVTLSCEQNLNHDAMYWYRQDPGQGLRLIYYSQIVNDFQKGDIAEGYSVSREKKESFPLTVTSAQKNPTAFYLCASSYRAVSGANVLTFGAGSRLTVL.

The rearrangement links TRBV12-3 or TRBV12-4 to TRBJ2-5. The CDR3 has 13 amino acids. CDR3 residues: CASSLHGWETQYF.

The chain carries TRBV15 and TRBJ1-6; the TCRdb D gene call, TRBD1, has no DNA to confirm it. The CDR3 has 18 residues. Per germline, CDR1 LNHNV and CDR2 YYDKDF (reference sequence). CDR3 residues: CATSSPPGDGGYNSPLHF.

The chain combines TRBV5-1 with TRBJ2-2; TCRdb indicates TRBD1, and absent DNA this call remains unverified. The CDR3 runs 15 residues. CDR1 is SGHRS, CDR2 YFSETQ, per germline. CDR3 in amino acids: CASSLQGLPTGELFF.

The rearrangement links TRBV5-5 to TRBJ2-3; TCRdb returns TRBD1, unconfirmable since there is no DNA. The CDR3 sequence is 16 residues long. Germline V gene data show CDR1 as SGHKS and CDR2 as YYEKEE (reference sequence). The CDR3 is CASSLGWVGPTDTQYF.